This TCR beta chain was documented in a study of post-analysis software for immune sequencing data. In the study overall: Recorded subtypes: relapsing-remitting, secondary progressive, progressive-relapsing; some patients unannotated.

V was pared by 5 bases and J by 8 bases, with 18 bases of the junction left unmatched. The CDR3 has 17 residues. Unique molecular identifiers tagged the TCR beta cDNA libraries. Roughly 500,000 cDNA molecules were obtained per 1 to 10 million input T cells. TCRdb analysed the PCR reads with MiXCR anew, one entry per CDR3 protein. The sample contains about 560,000 distinct CDR3 sequences, 44% of which appear only once. Study conclusions and caveats: Those samples that were prepared in the same batch co-clustered strongly by F measure. Five TRBV segments (TRBV5-6, TRBV5-1 and TRBV20-1 among them) occurred more frequently in patients than in controls. Compared against controls, patients with multiple sclerosis displayed significantly lower normalized Chao1 diversity.

Points on this clonotype: Its antigen is unknown.

Sequencing was done on a sample of blood. This chain joins TRBV12-3 or TRBV12-4 and TRBJ2-1; 7 bases agree with TRBD1. The receptor was derived from a girl aged 10 to 17 with multiple sclerosis. This chain's CDR3 is CASSALGQALPGDEQFF. In DNA, the CDR3 is TGTGCCAGCAGTGCCCTTGGACAGGCTCTCCCTGGGGATGAGCAGTTCTTC.